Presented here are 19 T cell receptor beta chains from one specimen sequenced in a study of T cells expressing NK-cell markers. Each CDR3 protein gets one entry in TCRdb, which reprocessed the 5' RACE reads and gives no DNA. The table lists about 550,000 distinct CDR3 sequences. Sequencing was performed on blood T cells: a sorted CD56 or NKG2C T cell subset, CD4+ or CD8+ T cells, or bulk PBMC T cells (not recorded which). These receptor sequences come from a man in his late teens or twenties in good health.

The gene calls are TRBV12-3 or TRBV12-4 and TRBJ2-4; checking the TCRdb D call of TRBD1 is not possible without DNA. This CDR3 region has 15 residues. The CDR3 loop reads CASSPGSLPKNIQYF.

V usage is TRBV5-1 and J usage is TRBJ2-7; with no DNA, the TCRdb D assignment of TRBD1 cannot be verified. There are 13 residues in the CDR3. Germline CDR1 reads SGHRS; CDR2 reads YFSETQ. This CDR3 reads CASSLTVSPEQYF.

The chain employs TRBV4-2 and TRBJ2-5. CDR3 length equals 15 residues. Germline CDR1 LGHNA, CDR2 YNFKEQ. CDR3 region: CASSQDLMDQETQYF.

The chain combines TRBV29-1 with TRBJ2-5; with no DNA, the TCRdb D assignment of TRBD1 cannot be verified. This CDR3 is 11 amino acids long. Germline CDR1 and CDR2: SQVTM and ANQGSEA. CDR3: CSGGTEETQYF.

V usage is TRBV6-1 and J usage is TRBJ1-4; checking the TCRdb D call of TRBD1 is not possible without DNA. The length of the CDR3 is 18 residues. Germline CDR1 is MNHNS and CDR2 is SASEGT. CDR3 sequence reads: CASSEGWAAGQGGEKLFF.

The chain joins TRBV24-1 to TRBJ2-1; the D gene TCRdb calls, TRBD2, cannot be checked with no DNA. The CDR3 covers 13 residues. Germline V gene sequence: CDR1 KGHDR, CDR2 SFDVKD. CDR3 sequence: CATSDFSGGEQFF.

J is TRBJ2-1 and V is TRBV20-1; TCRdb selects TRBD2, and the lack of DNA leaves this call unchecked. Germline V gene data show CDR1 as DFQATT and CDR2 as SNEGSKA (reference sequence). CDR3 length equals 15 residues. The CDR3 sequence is CSARDRRGTEDEQFF.

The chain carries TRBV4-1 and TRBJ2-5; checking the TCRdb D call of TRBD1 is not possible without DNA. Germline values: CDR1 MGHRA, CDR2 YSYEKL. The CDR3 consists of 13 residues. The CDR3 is CASSHGGQETQYF.

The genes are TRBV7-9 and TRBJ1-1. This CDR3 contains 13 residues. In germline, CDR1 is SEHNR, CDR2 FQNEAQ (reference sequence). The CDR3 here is CASSLTPGAEAFF.

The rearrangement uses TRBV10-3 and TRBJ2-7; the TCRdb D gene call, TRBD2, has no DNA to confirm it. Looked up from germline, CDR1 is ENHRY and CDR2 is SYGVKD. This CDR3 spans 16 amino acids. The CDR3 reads CAISEGGGPSSYEQYF.

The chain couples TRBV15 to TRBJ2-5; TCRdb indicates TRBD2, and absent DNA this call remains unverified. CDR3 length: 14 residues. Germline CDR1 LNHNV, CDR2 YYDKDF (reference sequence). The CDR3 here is CATSRGEGRETQYF.

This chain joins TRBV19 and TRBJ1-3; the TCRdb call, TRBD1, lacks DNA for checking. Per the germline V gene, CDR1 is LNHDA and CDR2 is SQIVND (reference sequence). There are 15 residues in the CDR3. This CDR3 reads CASSPMGQGENTIYF. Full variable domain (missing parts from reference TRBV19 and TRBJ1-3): DGGITQSPKYLFRKEGQNVTLSCEQNLNHDAMYWYRQDPGQGLRLIYYSQIVNDFQKGDIAEGYSVSREKKESFPLTVTSAQKNPTAFYLCASSPMGQGENTIYFGEGSWLTVV.

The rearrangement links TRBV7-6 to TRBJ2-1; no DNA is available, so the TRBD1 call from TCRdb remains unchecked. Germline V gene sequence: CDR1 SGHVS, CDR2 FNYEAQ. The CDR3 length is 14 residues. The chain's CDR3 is CASSSGQGANEQFF.

The CDR3 region is CSVEDRREAVFF. The V gene is TRBV29-1, the J gene TRBJ2-1; TCRdb indicates TRBD2, and absent DNA this call remains unverified. The CDR3 sequence is 12 residues long. The V gene's germline CDR1 is SQVTM and CDR2 ANQGSEA.

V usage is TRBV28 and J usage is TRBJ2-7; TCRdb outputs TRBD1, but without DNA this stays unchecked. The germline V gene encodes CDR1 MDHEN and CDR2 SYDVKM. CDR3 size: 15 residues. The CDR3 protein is CASSLGPGSAYEQYF.

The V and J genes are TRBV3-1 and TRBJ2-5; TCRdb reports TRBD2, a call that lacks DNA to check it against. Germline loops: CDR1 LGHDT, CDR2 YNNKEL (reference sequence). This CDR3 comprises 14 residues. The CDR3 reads CASTPEAGSRTQYF.

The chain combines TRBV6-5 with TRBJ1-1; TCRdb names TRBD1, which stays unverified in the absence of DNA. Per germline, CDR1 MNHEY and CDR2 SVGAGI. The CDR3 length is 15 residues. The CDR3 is CASSSLTSQNTEAFF.

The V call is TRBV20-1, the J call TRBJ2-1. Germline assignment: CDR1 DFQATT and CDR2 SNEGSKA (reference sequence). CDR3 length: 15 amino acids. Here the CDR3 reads CSARAPVGYTNEQFF.

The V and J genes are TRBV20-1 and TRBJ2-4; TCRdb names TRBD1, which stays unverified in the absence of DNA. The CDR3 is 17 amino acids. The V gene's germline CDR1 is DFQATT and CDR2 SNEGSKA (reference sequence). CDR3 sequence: CSARSPQGSVAKNIQYF.